These 24 T cell receptor beta chains came from one sample sequenced in a study of T-cell reconstitution after alpha-beta-depleted transplantation in children. Researchers prepared the TCRbeta library using unique molecular identifiers, the study reports. TCRdb ran MiXCR on the PCR reads and lists one entry per CDR3 protein. The table has nearly 9,500 distinct CDR3 sequences, approximately 13% seen once. This sample comprised PBMCs, mostly from graft donor cells, obtained 60 days after TCRalphabeta/CD19-depleted stem cell transplant. The receptors derive from a male patient between 10 and 17 years old who had a stem cell transplant for acute lymphoblastic leukemia, so the T cells may come from the graft donor.

This clonotype was recorded at least ten times. The chain couples TRBV5-1 to TRBJ2-7; D is possibly TRBD2 (6 bases). Germline assignment: CDR1 SGHRS and CDR2 YFSETQ. The CDR3 runs to 15 residues. V was pared by 2 bases and J by 0 bases, with 12 bases between. The CDR3 bases are TGCGCCAGCAGCTTAGTCGGGGGTAACTCCTACGAGCAGTACTTC. Translated: CASSLVGGNSYEQYF.

V is TRBV5-1 and J is TRBJ2-5; no clear D. Germline values: CDR1 SGHRS, CDR2 YFSETQ. V lost 3 bases to trimming and J lost 2 bases, with 2 bases between them. This CDR3 spans 11 amino acids. The CDR3 coding sequence is TGCGCCAGCAGCTCTCAAGAGACCCAGTACTTC. The encoded protein is CASSSQETQYF. The variable domain in full, with the rest retrieved from reference TRBV5-1 and TRBJ2-5, is KAGVTQTPRYLIKTRGQQVTLSCSPISGHRSVSWYQQTPGQGLQFLFEYFSETQRNKGNFPGRFSGRQFSNSRSEMNVSTLELGDSALYLCASSSQETQYFGPGTRLLVL.

Many counts were recorded for this clonotype. The chain links TRBV6-2 or TRBV6-3 to TRBJ1-1; no clear D gene. CDR3 length: 10 residues. The germline CDR1 and CDR2 sequences are MNHEY and SVGEGT. Trimming pared 5 bases from V and 11 bases from J, leaving 9 bases between. CDR3 in amino acids: CASSRNWAFF. DNA for the CDR3: TGTGCCAGCAGTAGAAATTGGGCTTTCTTT.

Many counts were recorded for this clonotype. V usage is TRBV5-5 and J usage is TRBJ2-2, with D unclear. In germline, CDR1 is SGHKS, CDR2 YYEKEE (reference sequence). V gave up 1 base and J gave up 0 bases, with 10 bases separating them. This CDR3 has 16 residues. The CDR3 bases are TGTGCCAGCAGCTTGTGGGTCAGGTCGAACACCGGGGAGCTGTTTTTT. This codes for CASSLWVRSNTGELFF.

This clonotype was counted at least ten times. The chain links TRBV20-1 to TRBJ1-2; no clear D gene. CDR1 DFQATT and CDR2 SNEGSKA come from the germline V gene (reference sequence). With 3 bases removed from V and 6 bases from J, the gap between germline ends came to 8 bases. This CDR3 region has 11 residues. CDR3 loop: CSASGFDGYTF. The CDR3 DNA reads TGCAGTGCTAGCGGGTTTGATGGCTACACCTTC.

By share, this clonotype counts as medium-sized (0.01 to 0.1%). V usage is TRBV27 and J usage is TRBJ2-7; 7 nucleotides agree with TRBD2. The CDR3 contains 16 residues. V lost 6 bases to trimming and J lost 1 base; unmatched junction nucleotides: 12. Germline V gene sequence: CDR1 MNHEY, CDR2 SMNVEV (reference sequence). Here the CDR3 reads CASRRGGKGSSYEQYF. CDR3 sequence (DNA): TGTGCCAGCAGACGGGGAGGGAAAGGCTCATCCTACGAGCAGTACTTC.

The chain couples TRBV7-2 to TRBJ2-1; TRBD2 matches 10 bases. V lost 4 bases, J lost 3 bases, and 6 bases stayed unmatched. The CDR3 is made up of 16 amino acids. In germline, CDR1 is SGHTA, CDR2 FQGNSA. DNA for the CDR3: TGTGCCAGCAGCTCACCCGCTAGCGGGAGCTACAATGAGCAGTTCTTC. The encoded protein is CASSSPASGSYNEQFF.

Ten or more counts support this clonotype. V gene TRBV12-3 or TRBV12-4 combines with J gene TRBJ1-5, with a weak D call TRBD1 (5 bases). With 4 bases removed from V and 9 bases from J, the gap between germline ends came to 19 bases. The CDR3 has 15 residues. The CDR3, as DNA: TGTGCCAGCAGTTGGGGCTCGACGGGGGGAAGGCCCCAGCATTTT. Translated: CASSWGSTGGRPQHF.

This clonotype is deemed medium-sized. V is TRBV12-3 or TRBV12-4 and J is TRBJ1-5; D unresolved. The CDR3 runs to 15 residues. V was pared by 3 bases and J by 0 bases, with 9 bases between. CDR3 protein: CASSFGQRSNQPQHF. The CDR3 bases are TGTGCCAGCAGTTTTGGGCAACGTAGCAATCAGCCCCAGCATTTT.

This clonotype showed up many times. The genes are TRBV27 and TRBJ1-6; a weak D match, TRBD1 (6 bases). V was cut by 11 bases and J by 10 bases, with 21 bases left in between. Looked up from germline, CDR1 is MNHEY and CDR2 is SMNVEV (reference sequence). The CDR3 extends over 14 amino acids. The CDR3 here is CAGGGSRVYSPLHF. CDR3 DNA: TGTGCCGGAGGGGGGAGTCGGGTATACTCACCCCTCCACTTT.

This clonotype was detected ten times or more. This sequence joins TRBV27 and TRBJ2-1, with 10 bases that match TRBD2. This CDR3 region has 17 residues. Germline-derived CDR1 and CDR2 are MNHEY and SMNVEV (reference sequence). J lost 4 bases, V lost 2 bases, and 8 bases had no gene match. CDR3 sequence reads: CASSLRLAGVSYNEQFF. CDR3 DNA sequence: TGTGCCAGCAGTTTACGGCTAGCGGGAGTTTCGTACAATGAGCAGTTCTTC.

The rearrangement uses TRBV10-2 and TRBJ2-7, with 11 bases that match TRBD2. Germline CDR1 and CDR2: WSHSY and SAAADI. The CDR3 runs 18 residues. Trimming cost V 4 bases and J 3 bases; bases outside gene matches: 14. Here the CDR3 DNA reads TGCGCCAGCAGTGGGGGACTAGCGGTCCCACAGGCCGGCTACGAGCAGTACTTC. Protein: CASSGGLAVPQAGYEQYF.

This clonotype was seen many times. The CDR3 DNA is TGCAGTGCCCGGTGGTGGGGGAACACTGAAGCTTTCTTT. As protein: CSARWWGNTEAFF. The chain links TRBV20-1 to TRBJ1-1, with D unclear. Germline assignment: CDR1 DFQATT and CDR2 SNEGSKA (reference sequence). V was cut by 6 bases and J by 1 base, with 12 bases left in between. This CDR3 has 13 residues.

This clonotype was observed a few times. The chain uses TRBV20-1 and TRBJ1-2; D remains ambiguous. Looked up from germline, CDR1 is DFQATT and CDR2 is SNEGSKA (reference sequence). The CDR3 covers 12 residues. Deletions cut 0 bases from V and 4 bases from J, with 6 bases between. The CDR3 sequence is CSARDEGYGYTF. CDR3 DNA sequence: TGCAGTGCTAGAGATGAGGGCTATGGCTACACCTTC.

In its sample, this clonotype was seen many times. The chain couples TRBV24-1 to TRBJ2-3; D is unclear. Trimming removed 4 bases at V and 1 base at J, with 8 bases between. CDR1 is KGHDR and CDR2 is SFDVKD in the germline V gene. The CDR3 spans 14 residues. CDR3 loop: CATSDPLRTDTQYF. The DNA for the CDR3 is TGTGCCACCAGTGACCCATTACGCACAGATACGCAGTATTTT.

This clonotype was picked up a small number of times. This chain links TRBV23-1 with TRBJ2-1; 7 bases match TRBD2. TRBV23-1 is an open reading frame, and its role is uncertain. V shed 3 bases, J shed 5 bases, and the junction held 19 bases outside the gene matches. The length of the CDR3 is 19 residues. The CDR3 loop reads CASSHFHGTISPYNNEQFF. The CDR3, as DNA: TGCGCCAGCAGTCACTTCCACGGGACTATAAGCCCATACAACAATGAGCAGTTCTTC.

Many counts were recorded for this clonotype. The V call is TRBV7-2, the J call TRBJ2-7; D possibly matches TRBD1 or TRBD2 (5 bases each). CDR3 length: 15 amino acids. V was trimmed by 4 bases and J by 3 bases, leaving 16 bases between them. Germline V CDR1 and CDR2: SGHTA, FQGNSA. The CDR3 here is CASSSEGRRSYEQYF. The CDR3 region has the DNA TGTGCCAGCAGCTCCGAGGGGCGAAGGAGCTACGAGCAGTACTTC.

This clonotype was picked up a small number of times. The chain couples TRBV24-1 to TRBJ1-2, with 8 bases lining up with TRBD1. Per germline, CDR1 KGHDR and CDR2 SFDVKD. V shed 7 bases, J shed 4 bases, and the junction held 4 bases outside the gene matches. CDR3 length: 13 residues. CDR3 region: CATRGTGPYGYTF. The CDR3 DNA is TGTGCCACCAGGGGGACAGGCCCCTATGGCTACACCTTC.

This clonotype came up many times. The CDR3 DNA reads TGTGCCAGCAGGCAGCGGGGGGGCAATGAGCAGTTCTTC. Residues: CASRQRGGNEQFF. The V and J genes are TRBV2 and TRBJ2-1; 10 nucleotides line up with TRBD2. Germline V gene lookup returns CDR1 SNHLY and CDR2 FYNNEI. The CDR3 totals 13 residues. The V and J ends lost 6 bases and 6 bases, in that order; junction bases with no gene match: 2.

At least ten counts were recorded for this clonotype. The chain combines TRBV6-6 with TRBJ2-5, with D perhaps assigned TRBD1 or TRBD2 (5 bases each). V was cut by 6 bases and J by 2 bases, with 16 bases left in between. The CDR3 consists of 15 residues. CDR1 is MNHNY, CDR2 SVGAGI, per germline (reference sequence). The CDR3 region is CASRGHLAPQETQYF. As DNA, the CDR3 is TGTGCCAGCAGGGGGCACCTAGCCCCACAAGAGACCCAGTACTTC.

The table lists this clonotype with many counts. This chain uses TRBV5-1 with TRBJ1-1, with no clear D. V was cut by 0 bases and J by 11 bases, with 14 bases left in between. From germline, CDR1 is SGHRS and CDR2 YFSETQ. This CDR3 is 13 amino acids long. CDR3 nucleotides: TGCGCCAGCAGCTTGGCCGGGTCGAGGGATGCTTTCTTT. Its translation is CASSLAGSRDAFF. Filled out from reference TRBV5-1 and TRBJ1-1, the complete variable domain reads KAGVTQTPRYLIKTRGQQVTLSCSPISGHRSVSWYQQTPGQGLQFLFEYFSETQRNKGNFPGRFSGRQFSNSRSEMNVSTLELGDSALYLCASSLAGSRDAFFGQGTRLTVV.

This clonotype was recorded at least ten times. J is TRBJ1-5 and V is TRBV4-1, with a tentative D call TRBD1 (6 bases). Trimming cost V 5 bases and J 1 base, with 9 bases left between them. Germline CDR1 and CDR2: MGHRA and YSYEKL. This CDR3 has 14 amino acids. The DNA of the CDR3 is TGCGCCAGCAGCACGGACAGAAGCAATCAGCCCCAGCATTTT. Protein: CASSTDRSNQPQHF.

This clonotype showed up many times. The chain combines TRBV29-1 with TRBJ2-7; 10 bases map to TRBD2. J was trimmed by 3 bases and V by 5 bases; bases with no gene match: 4. The CDR3 is 13 amino acids. CDR1 is SQVTM and CDR2 is ANQGSEA in the germline V gene. The DNA of the CDR3 is TGCAGCGTTCAACGACTAGCGGGCTACGAGCAGTACTTC. It codes for CSVQRLAGYEQYF.

This clonotype was observed at least ten times. This chain joins TRBV4-1 and TRBJ2-7; TRBD1 might be the D (6 bases). The CDR3 runs to 15 residues. Deletions cut 0 bases from V and 1 base from J, with 10 bases between. Germline V gene data show CDR1 as MGHRA and CDR2 as YSYEKL. The chain's CDR3 is CASSQDRGISYEQYF. CDR3 nucleotide sequence: TGCGCCAGCAGCCAAGACAGGGGAATATCCTACGAGCAGTACTTC.